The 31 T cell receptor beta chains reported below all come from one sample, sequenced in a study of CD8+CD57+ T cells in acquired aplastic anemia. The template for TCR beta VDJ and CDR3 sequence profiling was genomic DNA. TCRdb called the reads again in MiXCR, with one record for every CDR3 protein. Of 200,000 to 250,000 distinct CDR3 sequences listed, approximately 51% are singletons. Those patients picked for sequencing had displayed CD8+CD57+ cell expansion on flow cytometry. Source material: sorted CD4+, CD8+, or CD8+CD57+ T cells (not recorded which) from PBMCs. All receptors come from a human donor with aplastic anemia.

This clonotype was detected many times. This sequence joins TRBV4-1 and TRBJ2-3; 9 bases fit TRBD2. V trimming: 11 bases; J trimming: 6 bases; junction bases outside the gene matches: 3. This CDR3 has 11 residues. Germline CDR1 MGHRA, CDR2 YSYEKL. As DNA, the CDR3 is TGCGCCGGCGGGGGGGTTGATACGCAGTATTTT. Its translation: CAGGGVDTQYF.

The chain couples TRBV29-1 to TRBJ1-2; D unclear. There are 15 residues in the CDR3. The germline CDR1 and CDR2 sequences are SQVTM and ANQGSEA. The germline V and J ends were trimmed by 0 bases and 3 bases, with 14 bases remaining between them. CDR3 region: CSVEDALRTDYGYTF. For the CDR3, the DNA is TGCAGCGTTGAAGATGCCCTCAGGACCGACTATGGCTACACCTTC.

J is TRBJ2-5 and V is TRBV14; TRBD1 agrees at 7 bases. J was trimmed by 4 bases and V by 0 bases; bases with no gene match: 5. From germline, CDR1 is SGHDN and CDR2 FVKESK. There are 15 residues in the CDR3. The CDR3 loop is CASSQEDRARETQYF. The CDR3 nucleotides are TGTGCCAGCAGCCAAGAAGACAGGGCTCGAGAGACCCAGTACTTC.

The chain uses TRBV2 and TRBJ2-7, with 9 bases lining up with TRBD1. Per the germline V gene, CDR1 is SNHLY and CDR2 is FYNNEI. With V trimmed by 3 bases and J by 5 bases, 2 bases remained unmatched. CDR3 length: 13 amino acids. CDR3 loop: CASSEGQGNEQYF. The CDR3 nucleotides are TGTGCCAGCAGTGAGGGACAGGGAAACGAGCAGTACTTC.

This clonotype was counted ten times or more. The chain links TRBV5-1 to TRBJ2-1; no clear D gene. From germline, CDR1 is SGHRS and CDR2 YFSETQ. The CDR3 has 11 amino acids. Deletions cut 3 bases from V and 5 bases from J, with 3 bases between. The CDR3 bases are TGCGCCAGCAGCTCTAACAATGAGCAGTTCTTC. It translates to CASSSNNEQFF.

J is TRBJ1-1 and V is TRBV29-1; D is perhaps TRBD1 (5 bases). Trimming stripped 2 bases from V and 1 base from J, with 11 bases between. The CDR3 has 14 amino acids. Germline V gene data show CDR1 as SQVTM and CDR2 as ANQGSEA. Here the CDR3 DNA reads TGCAGCGTTGAATGGGGGGAAGCGAACACTGAAGCTTTCTTT. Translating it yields CSVEWGEANTEAFF.

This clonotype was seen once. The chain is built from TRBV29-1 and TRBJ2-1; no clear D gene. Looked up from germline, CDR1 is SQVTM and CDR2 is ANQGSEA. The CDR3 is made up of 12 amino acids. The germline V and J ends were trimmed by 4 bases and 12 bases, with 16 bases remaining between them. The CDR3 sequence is CSVATPRAPQFF. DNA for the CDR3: TGCAGCGTTGCCACCCCAAGGGCTCCGCAGTTCTTC.

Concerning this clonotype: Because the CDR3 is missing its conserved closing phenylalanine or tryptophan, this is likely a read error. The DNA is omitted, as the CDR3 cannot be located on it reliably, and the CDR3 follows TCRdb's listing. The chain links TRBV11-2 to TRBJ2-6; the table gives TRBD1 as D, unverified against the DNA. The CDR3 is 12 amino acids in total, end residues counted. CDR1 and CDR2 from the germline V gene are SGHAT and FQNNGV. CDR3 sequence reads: CASSFPPDRPGT.

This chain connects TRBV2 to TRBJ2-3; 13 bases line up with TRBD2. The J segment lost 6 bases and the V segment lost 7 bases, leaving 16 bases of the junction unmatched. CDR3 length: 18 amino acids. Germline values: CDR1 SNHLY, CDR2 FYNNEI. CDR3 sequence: CASKVGQGLAGFPDTQYF. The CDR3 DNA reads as TGTGCCAGCAAAGTTGGACAGGGACTAGCGGGGTTCCCCGATACGCAGTATTTT.

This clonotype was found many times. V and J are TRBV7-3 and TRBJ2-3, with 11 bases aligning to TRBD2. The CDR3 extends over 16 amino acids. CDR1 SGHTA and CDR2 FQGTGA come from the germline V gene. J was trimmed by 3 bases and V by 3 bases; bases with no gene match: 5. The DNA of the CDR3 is TGTGCCAGCAGCTTTAGCGGGGGGGAGGGAACAGATACGCAGTATTTT. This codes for CASSFSGGEGTDTQYF.

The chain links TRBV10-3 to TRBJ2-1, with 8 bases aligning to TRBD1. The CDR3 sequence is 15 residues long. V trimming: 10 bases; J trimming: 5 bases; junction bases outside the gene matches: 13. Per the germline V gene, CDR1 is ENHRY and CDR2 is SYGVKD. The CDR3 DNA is TGTGCCACCACCATTTGCACAGGGGGGCACAATGAGCAGTTCTTC. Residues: CATTICTGGHNEQFF.

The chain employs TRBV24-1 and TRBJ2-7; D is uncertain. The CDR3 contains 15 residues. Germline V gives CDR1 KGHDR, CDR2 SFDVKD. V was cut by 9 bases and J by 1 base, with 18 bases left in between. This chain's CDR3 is CATQDAPTTSYEQYF. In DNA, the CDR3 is TGTGCCACCCAAGATGCGCCCACTACTTCCTACGAGCAGTACTTC.

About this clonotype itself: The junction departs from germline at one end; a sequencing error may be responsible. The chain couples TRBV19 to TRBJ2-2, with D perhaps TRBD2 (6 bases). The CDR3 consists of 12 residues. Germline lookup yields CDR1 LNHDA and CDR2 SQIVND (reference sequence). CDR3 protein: CASSSAGGEPFF. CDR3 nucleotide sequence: TGTGCCAGTAGTTCCGCGGGCGGGGAGCCGTTTTTT.

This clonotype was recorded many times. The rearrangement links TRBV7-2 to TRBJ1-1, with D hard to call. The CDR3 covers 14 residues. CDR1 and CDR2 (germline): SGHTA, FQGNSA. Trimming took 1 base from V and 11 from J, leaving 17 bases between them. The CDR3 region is CASSLEAVGREAFF. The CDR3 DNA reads TGTGCCAGCAGCTTAGAGGCGGTCGGTCGTGAGGCTTTCTTT.

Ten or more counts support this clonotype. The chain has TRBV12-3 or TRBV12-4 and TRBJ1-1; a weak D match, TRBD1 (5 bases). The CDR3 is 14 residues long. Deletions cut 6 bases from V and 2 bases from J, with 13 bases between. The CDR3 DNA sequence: TGTGCCAGCAGGCCTAATCAGGGAAACACTGAAGCTTTCTTT. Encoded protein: CASRPNQGNTEAFF.

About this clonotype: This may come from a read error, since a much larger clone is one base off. In nucleotides, the CDR3 is TGCGCCGGCAGCTTAGACGGGACCGGGGAGCTGTTTTTT. Translation: CAGSLDGTGELFF. J is TRBJ2-2 and V is TRBV5-1; D not resolved. The CDR3 loop spans 13 amino acids. Germline lookup yields CDR1 SGHRS and CDR2 YFSETQ. The full variable domain, its missing parts supplied by reference TRBV5-1 and TRBJ2-2, is KAGVTQTPRYLIKTRGQQVTLSCSPISGHRSVSWYQQTPGQGLQFLFEYFSETQRNKGNFPGRFSGRQFSNSRSEMNVSTLELGDSALYLCAGSLDGTGELFFGEGSRLTVL.

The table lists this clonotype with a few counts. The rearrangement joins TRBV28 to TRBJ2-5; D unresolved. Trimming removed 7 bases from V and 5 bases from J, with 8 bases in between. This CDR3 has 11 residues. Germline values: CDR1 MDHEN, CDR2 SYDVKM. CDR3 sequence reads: CASNRRETQYF. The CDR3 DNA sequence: TGTGCCAGCAATAGACGGGAGACCCAGTACTTC.

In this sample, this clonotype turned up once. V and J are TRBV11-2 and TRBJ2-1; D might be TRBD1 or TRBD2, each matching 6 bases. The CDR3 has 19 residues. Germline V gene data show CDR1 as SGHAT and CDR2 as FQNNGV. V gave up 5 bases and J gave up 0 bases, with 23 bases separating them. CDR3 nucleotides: TGTGCCAGCAGCCGTTCCTGGAGGGCAGGGGATAGCTCCTACAATGAGCAGTTCTTC. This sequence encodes CASSRSWRAGDSSYNEQFF.

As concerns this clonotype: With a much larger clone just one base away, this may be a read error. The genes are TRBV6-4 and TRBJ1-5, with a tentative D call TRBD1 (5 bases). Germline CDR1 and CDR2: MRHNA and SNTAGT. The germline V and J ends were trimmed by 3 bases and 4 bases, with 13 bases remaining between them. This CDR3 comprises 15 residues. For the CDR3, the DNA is TGTGCCAGCAGTGAGTCGGTAGACAGAAATCAGCCCCAGCATTTT. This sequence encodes CASSESVDRNQPQHF.

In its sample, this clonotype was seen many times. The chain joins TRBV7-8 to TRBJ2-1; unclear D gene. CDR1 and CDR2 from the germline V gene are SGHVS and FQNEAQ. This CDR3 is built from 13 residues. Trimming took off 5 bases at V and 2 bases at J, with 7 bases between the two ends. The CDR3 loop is CASSPAAYNEQFF. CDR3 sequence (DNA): TGTGCCAGCAGCCCCGCAGCCTACAATGAGCAGTTCTTC.

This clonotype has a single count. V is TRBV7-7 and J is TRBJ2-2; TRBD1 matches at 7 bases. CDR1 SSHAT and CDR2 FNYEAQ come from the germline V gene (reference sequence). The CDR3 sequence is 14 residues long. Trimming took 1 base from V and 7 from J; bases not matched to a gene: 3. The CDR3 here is CASSLDGDSGELFF. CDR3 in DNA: TGTGCCAGCAGCTTAGACGGGGACAGCGGGGAGCTGTTTTTT.

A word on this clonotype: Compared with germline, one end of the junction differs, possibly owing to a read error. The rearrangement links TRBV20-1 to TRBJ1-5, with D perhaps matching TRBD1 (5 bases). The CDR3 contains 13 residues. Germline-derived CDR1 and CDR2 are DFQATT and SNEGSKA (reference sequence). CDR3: CGAGAGAYQPQHF. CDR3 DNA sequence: TGCGGTGCTGGAGCCGGGGCGTATCAGCCCCAGCATTTT.

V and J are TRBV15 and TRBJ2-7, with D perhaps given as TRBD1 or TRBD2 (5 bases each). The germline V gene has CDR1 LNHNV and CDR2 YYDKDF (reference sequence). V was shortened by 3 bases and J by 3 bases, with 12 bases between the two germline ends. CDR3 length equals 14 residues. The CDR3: CATSSDREGYEQYF. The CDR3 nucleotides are TGTGCCACCAGCAGCGACAGAGAGGGCTACGAGCAGTACTTC.

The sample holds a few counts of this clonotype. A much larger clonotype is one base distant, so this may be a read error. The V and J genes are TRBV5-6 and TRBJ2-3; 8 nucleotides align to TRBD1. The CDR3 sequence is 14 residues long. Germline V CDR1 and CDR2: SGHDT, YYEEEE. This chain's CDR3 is CASRDRERSDTQCF. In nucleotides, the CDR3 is TGTGCCAGCAGGGACAGGGAACGGTCAGATACGCAGTGTTTT. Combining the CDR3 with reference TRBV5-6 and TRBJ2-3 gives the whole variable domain DAGVTQSPTHLIKTRGQQVTLRCSPKSGHDTVSWYQQALGQGPQFIFQYYEEEERQRGNFPDRFSGHQFPNYSSELNVNALLLGDSALYLCASRDRERSDTQCFGPGTRLTVL.

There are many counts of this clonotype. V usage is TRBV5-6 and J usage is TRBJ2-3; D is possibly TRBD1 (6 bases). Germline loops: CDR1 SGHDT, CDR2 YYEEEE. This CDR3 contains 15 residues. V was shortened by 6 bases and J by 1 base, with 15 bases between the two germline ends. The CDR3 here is CASTPQGVGTDTQYF. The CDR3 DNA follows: TGTGCCAGCACCCCACAGGGTGTGGGCACAGATACGCAGTATTTT.

Written as DNA, the CDR3 is TGTGCCAGCAGCCAAGAACAGCAGGGAGGTCACTATAATTCACCCCTCCACTTT. It codes for CASSQEQQGGHYNSPLHF. This rearrangement joins TRBV14 to TRBJ1-6, with TRBD1 as a possible D gene (5 bases). Trimming removed 0 bases at V and 3 bases at J, with 15 bases between. This CDR3 has 18 residues. Looked up from germline, CDR1 is SGHDN and CDR2 is FVKESK.

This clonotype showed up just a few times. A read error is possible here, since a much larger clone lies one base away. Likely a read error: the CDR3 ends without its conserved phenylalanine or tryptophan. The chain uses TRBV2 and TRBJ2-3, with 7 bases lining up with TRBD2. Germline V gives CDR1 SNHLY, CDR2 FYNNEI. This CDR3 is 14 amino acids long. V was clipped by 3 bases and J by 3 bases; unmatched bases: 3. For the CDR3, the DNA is TGTGCCAGCAGTGACTGGGGGGGAACAGATACGCAGTATTCT. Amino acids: CASSDWGGTDTQYS.

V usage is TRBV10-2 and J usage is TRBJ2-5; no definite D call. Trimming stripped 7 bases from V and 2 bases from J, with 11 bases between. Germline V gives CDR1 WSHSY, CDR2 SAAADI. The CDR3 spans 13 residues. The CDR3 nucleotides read TGCGCCAGCAACTCCGTCCTACAAGAGACCCAGTACTTC. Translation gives CASNSVLQETQYF.

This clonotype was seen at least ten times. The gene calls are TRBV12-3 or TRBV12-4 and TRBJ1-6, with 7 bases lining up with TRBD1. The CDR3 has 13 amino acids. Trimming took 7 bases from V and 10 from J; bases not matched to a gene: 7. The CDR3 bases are TGTGCCAGCAAACAGGGGATTCCGTCACCCCTCCACTTT. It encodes CASKQGIPSPLHF.

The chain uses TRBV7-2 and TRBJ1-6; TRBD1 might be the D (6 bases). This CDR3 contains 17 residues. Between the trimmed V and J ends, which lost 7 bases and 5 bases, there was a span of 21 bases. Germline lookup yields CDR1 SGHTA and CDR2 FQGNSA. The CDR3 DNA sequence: TGTGCCAGCAACAACCAGGGGTTAGGGGACCATAATTCACCCCTCCACTTT. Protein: CASNNQGLGDHNSPLHF.

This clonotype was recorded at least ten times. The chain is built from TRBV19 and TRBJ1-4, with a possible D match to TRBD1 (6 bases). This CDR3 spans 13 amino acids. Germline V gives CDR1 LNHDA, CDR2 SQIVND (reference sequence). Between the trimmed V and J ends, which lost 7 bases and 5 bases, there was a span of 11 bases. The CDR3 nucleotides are TGTGCCAGTAACCGACAGGAAAATGAAAAACTGTTTTTT. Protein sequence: CASNRQENEKLFF.